This T cell receptor (beta chain) appears in the sequencing data of a study of regulatory T cells in long-lasting Graves disease. Overall study context: Graves' patients (newly diagnosed) had been on antithyroid drugs under 3 months. Regarding the study as a whole: Favoring TRBV28, TRBJ1-2 and TRBJ2-5 was a feature seen in persistent disease.

Time point defined: newly diagnosed GD, antithyroid drugs for less than 3 months. Generation of the TCR library employed RNA extracted from PBMCs. Researchers made TCR beta libraries by using iRepertoire HTBI primers and running Arm-PCR on CDR3 regions. One entry per CDR3 protein results from TCRdb running MiXCR on the multiplex PCR reads. The sample comprises a few hundred thousand distinct CDR3 sequences, more than 15% of which are singletons, and around 13% rests with the top ten. This clonotype was seen more than once but under ten times. Its antigen is not known. The length of the CDR3 is 17 residues. Germline V gives CDR1 SGHAT, CDR2 FQNNGV. The V and J ends lost 5 bases and 0 bases respectively, with 20 bases between them. This same sample was also part of a study on T cells in Graves' hyperthyroidism and ophthalmopathy. Turning to that study: Based on clinical symptoms, serum thyroxine and TRAb, thyroid ultrasound and orbital computed tomography, diagnoses were reached. A set of HTBI primers served as the primers for a first-round RT-PCR of the TCR CDR3.

Source: peripheral blood mononuclear cells (PBMCs), taken at new diagnosis, from a patient treated with antithyroid drugs. The chain employs TRBV11-2 and TRBJ2-7, with D possibly TRBD2 on 6 matching bases. This receptor was taken from a woman aged 25 to 39 with Graves disease. CDR3 DNA sequence: TGTGCCAGCAGCCCCCTAGCGAGGTTCAAGACCTCCTACGAGCAGTACTTC. This gives the protein CASSPLARFKTSYEQYF. The variable domain in full, with the rest retrieved from reference TRBV11-2 and TRBJ2-7, is EAGVAQSPRYKIIEKRQSVAFWCNPISGHATLYWYQQILGQGPKLLIQFQNNGVVDDSQLPKDRFSAERLKGVDSTLKIQPAKLEDSAVYLCASSPLARFKTSYEQYFGPGTRLTVT.